This TCR beta chain was documented in a study of blood T cell repertoires in COVID-19. Libraries were prepared by immunoSEQ multiplex PCR; TCRdb keeps only in-frame clonotypes and omits some of them. Of about 140,000 clones listed, roughly 84% are singletons. This CDR3 has 15 residues. The germline V gene encodes CDR1 MGHRA and CDR2 YSYEKL. The V end was cut by 0 bases, the J end by 1 base, with 10 bases between. V gene TRBV4-1 combines with J gene TRBJ2-7, with D uncertain. This receptor was taken from a man aged 45-65 years in a cohort exposed to, infected with or recovered from COVID-19 (not recorded which). Sequenced material: PBMCs or T cells enriched from blood (not recorded which). CDR3 sequence: CASSQDRDFSYEQYF. CDR3 bases: TGCGCCAGCAGCCAAGATAGAGATTTTTCCTACGAGCAGTACTTC.